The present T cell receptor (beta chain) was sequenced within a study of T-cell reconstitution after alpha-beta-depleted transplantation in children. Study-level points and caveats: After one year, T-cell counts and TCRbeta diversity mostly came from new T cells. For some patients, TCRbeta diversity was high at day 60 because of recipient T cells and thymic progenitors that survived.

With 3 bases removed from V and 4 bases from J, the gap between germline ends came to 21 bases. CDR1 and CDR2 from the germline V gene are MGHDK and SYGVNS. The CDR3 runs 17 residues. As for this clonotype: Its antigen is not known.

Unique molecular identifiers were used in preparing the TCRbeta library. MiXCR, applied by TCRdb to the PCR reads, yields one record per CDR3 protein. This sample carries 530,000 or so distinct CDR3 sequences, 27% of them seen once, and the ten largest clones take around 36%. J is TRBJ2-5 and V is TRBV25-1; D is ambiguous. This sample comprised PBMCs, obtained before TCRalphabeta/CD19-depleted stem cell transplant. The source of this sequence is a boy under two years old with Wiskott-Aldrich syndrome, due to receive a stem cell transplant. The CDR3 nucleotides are TGTGCCAGCAGTGAGCCAACCCCTCTTACATCTAGAGAGACCCAGTACTTC. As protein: CASSEPTPLTSRETQYF.